This TCR beta chain stems from a study of PD-1 blockade in classical Hodgkin lymphoma. Whole-study findings and limits: Compared with healthy donors, newly diagnosed patients reportedly showed lower baseline TCR diversity.

Comment on this clone: Antigen unknown.

The CDR3 contains 18 residues. CDR1 and CDR2 (germline): SGHAT, FQNNGV. Trimming at V came to 3 bases and at J to 0 bases, leaving 10 bases not matched to a gene. Some clones are missing from TCRdb's copy, which holds only in-frame ones; the method was immunoSEQ multiplex PCR. The profile shows some 25,000 clones, roughly four fifths of them singletons. All patients relapsed after autologous stem cell transplantation, and brentuximab vedotin exposure varied. The source material was peripheral blood mononuclear cells (PBMCs), sampled before the second cycle of nivolumab. The sequence was collected from a human donor with classical Hodgkin lymphoma. V is TRBV11-2 and J is TRBJ2-7; 11 bases fit TRBD2. This chain's CDR3 is CASSFFGTSGPSSYEQYF. The CDR3 coding sequence is TGTGCCAGCAGCTTTTTCGGGACTAGCGGTCCTAGCTCCTACGAGCAGTACTTC.